These 12 T cell receptor beta chains were all obtained from the same sample, sequenced in a study of CD8+ T cells in alopecia areata. RNA was isolated and reverse transcribed to cDNA, the sequencing template. Assay: immunoSEQ multiplex PCR; the TCRdb copy retains only in-frame clones and omits some. The data show 130,000 or so clones, around 49% seen once. The sample was CD8+ T cells sorted from blood, taken at week 0. The receptors shown here come from a human donor with alopecia areata.

The V gene is TRBV2, the J gene TRBJ2-1; 9 bases match TRBD1. The CDR3 contains 16 residues. Germline CDR1 is SNHLY and CDR2 is FYNNEI. V trimming: 9 bases; J trimming: 8 bases; junction bases outside the gene matches: 17. The CDR3 DNA sequence: TGTGCCAGTTCTGTAATCAGGGACAGGGCCTGGGATGAGCAGTTCTTC. This codes for CASSVIRDRAWDEQFF.

The chain joins TRBV13 to TRBJ1-4; D may be TRBD1 (5 bases). The CDR3 is 15 residues long. The V gene's germline CDR1 is PRHDT and CDR2 FYEKMQ (reference sequence). Trimming shortened V by 1 base and J by 4 bases, and 10 bases separated the two germline ends. The DNA of the CDR3 is TGTGCCAGCAGCTTAGTCGGGGGAGGTAATGAAAAACTGTTTTTT. It specifies CASSLVGGGNEKLFF.

The rearrangement joins TRBV29-1 to TRBJ1-2; no reliable D call. Germline values: CDR1 SQVTM, CDR2 ANQGSEA. Deletions cut 7 bases from V and 4 bases from J, with 19 bases between. The CDR3 has 14 amino acids. The CDR3 region is CSAFVEGYLYGYTF. The CDR3 bases are TGCAGCGCATTTGTCGAGGGCTACCTCTATGGCTACACCTTC.

V and J are TRBV30 and TRBJ1-4; no firm D call. Germline V CDR1 and CDR2: GTSNPN, SVGIG (reference sequence). This CDR3 region has 11 residues. V lost 5 bases to trimming and J lost 8 bases, with 9 bases between them. CDR3 residues: CAWAGEEKLFF. The DNA for the CDR3 is TGTGCCTGGGCCGGAGAGGAAAAACTGTTTTTT.

The gene calls are TRBV9 and TRBJ2-7; maybe TRBD2 (6 bases). The CDR3 consists of 16 residues. Germline V lookup: CDR1 SGDLS, CDR2 YYNGEE. Trimming removed 0 bases at V and 0 bases at J, with 13 bases between. CDR3 sequence: CASSVDGGESSYEQYF. CDR3 DNA: TGTGCCAGCAGCGTAGACGGCGGGGAGAGCTCCTACGAGCAGTACTTC.

The chain couples TRBV27 to TRBJ2-2, with TRBD1 matching over 8 bases. J was trimmed by 3 bases and V by 5 bases; bases with no gene match: 5. From germline, CDR1 is MNHEY and CDR2 SMNVEV (reference sequence). CDR3 length: 15 amino acids. CDR3 loop: CASSLGQGYTGELFF. The CDR3 region has the DNA TGTGCCAGCAGTCTAGGACAGGGATACACCGGGGAGCTGTTTTTT.

The chain links TRBV4-3 to TRBJ2-7; perhaps TRBD1 as D (5 bases). The CDR3 loop spans 13 amino acids. Deletions cut 0 bases from V and 6 bases from J, with 9 bases between. Germline lookup yields CDR1 LGHNA and CDR2 YSLEER. DNA for the CDR3: TGCGCCAGCAGCCAAGAAAGGGGTCCCGAGCAGTACTTC. Its translation: CASSQERGPEQYF.

The rearrangement joins TRBV29-1 to TRBJ2-3, with a possible D match to TRBD2 (6 bases). From germline, CDR1 is SQVTM and CDR2 ANQGSEA. The CDR3 has 13 amino acids. Trimming removed 4 bases from V and 2 bases from J, with 10 bases in between. Written as DNA, the CDR3 is TGCAGCGTTGTCGGACTACCCACAGATACGCAGTATTTT. Its protein is CSVVGLPTDTQYF.

This clone is medium-sized (0.01 to 0.1%) by share. V and J are TRBV7-6 and TRBJ2-7; tentative D call: TRBD2 (5 bases). Trimming left V 5 bases short and J 3 bases short, with 11 bases between. There are 13 residues in the CDR3. The germline CDR1 and CDR2 sequences are SGHVS and FNYEAQ. For the CDR3, the DNA is TGTGCCAGCAGCAGCGGACCCAACTACGAGCAGTACTTC. This sequence encodes CASSSGPNYEQYF. Based on the CDR3 plus reference TRBV7-6 and TRBJ2-7, the full variable domain is GAGVSQSPRYKVTKRGQDVALRCDPISGHVSLYWYRQALGQGPEFLTYFNYEAQQDKSGLPNDRFSAERPEGSISTLTIQRTEQRDSAMYRCASSSGPNYEQYFGPGTRLTVT.

The chain couples TRBV7-9 to TRBJ1-1, with unresolved D. CDR3 size: 13 residues. V shed 6 bases and J shed 3 bases, with 11 bases lying between them. The germline gives CDR1 SEHNR, CDR2 FQNEAQ (reference sequence). The CDR3 is CASSFDFDTEAFF. CDR3 DNA: TGTGCCAGCAGTTTCGATTTTGACACTGAAGCTTTCTTT. The complete variable domain, with remaining parts taken from reference TRBV7-9 and TRBJ1-1, reads DTGVSQNPRHKITKRGQNVTFRCDPISEHNRLYWYRQTLGQGPEFLTYFQNEAQLEKSRLLSDRFSAERPKGSFSTLEIQRTEQGDSAMYLCASSFDFDTEAFFGQGTRLTVV.

This clone was observed a handful of times. V and J are TRBV7-8 and TRBJ1-6; D is possibly TRBD1 (5 bases). The length of the CDR3 is 14 residues. Deletions cut 2 bases from V and 7 bases from J, with 9 bases between. Germline CDR1 reads SGHVS; CDR2 reads FQNEAQ. The CDR3 loop reads CASSLFEGNSPLHF. For the CDR3, the DNA is TGTGCCAGCAGCTTATTCGAGGGGAATTCACCCCTCCACTTT.

This clone has just a few counts. The chain recombines TRBV7-3 with TRBJ2-3; D uncertain. This CDR3 spans 16 amino acids. CDR1 is SGHTA, CDR2 FQGTGA, per germline. Trimming took 1 base from V and 5 from J, leaving 16 bases between them. The CDR3 bases are TGTGCCAGCAGCTTAATCCACAGCGAAAGACTAGATACGCAGTATTTT. This encodes CASSLIHSERLDTQYF.